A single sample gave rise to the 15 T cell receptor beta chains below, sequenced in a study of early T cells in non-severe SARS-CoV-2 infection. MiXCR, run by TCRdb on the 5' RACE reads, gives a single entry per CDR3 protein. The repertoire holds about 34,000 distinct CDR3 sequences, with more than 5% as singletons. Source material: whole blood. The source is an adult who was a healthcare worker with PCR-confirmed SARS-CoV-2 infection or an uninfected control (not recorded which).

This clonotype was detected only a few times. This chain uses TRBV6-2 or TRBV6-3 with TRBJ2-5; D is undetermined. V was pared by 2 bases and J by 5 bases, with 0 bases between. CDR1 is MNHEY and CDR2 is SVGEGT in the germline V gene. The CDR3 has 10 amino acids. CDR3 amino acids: CASSYETQYF. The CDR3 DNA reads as TGTGCCAGCAGTTACGAGACCCAGTACTTC.

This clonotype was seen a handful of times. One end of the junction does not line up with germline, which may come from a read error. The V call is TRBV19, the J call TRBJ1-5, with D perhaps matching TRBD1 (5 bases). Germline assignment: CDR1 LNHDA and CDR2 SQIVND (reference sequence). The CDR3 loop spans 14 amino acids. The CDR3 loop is CVSSIAGGFQPQHF. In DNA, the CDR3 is TGTGTCAGTAGTATAGCGGGGGGTTTCCAGCCCCAGCATTTT.

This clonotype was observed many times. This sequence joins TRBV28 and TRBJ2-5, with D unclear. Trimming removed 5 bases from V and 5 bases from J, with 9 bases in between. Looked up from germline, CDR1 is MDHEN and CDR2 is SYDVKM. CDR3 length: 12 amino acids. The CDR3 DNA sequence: TGTGCCAGCAGTCAGAATATCGAGACCCAGTACTTC. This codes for CASSQNIETQYF.

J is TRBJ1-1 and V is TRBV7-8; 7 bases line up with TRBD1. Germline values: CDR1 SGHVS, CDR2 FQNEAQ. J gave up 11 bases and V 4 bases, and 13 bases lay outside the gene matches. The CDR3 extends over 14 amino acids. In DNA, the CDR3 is TGTGCCAGCAGCTCGACAGGGAGGTCTTTATCGGCTTTCTTT. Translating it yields CASSSTGRSLSAFF.

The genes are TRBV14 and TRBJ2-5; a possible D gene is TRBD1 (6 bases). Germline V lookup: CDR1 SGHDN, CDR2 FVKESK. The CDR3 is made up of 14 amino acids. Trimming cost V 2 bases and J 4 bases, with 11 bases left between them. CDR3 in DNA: TGTGCCAGCAGCCAACCGGGACAAAGAGAGACCCAGTACTTC. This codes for CASSQPGQRETQYF.

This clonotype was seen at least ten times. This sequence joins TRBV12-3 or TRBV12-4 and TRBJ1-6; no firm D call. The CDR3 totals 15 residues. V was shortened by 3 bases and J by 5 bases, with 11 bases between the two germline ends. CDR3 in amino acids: CASSLNDLNNSPLHF. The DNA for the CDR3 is TGTGCCAGCAGTTTGAACGACCTTAATAATTCACCCCTCCACTTT.

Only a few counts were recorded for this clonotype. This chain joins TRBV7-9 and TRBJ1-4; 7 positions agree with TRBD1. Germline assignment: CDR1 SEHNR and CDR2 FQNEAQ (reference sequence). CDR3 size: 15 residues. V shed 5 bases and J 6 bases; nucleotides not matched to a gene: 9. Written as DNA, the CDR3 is TGTGCCAGCAGCCAACGAGGGGGGACAGATGAAAAACTGTTTTTT. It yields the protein CASSQRGGTDEKLFF.

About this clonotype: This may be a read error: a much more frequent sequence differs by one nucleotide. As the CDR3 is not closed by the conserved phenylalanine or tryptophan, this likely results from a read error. The CDR3, as DNA: TGTGCCAGCAGGGGGGACAGGGTTACGTACGAGCAGTACCTC. Protein: CASRGDRVTYEQYL. This sequence joins TRBV28 and TRBJ2-7; 9 nucleotides match TRBD1. The CDR3 is made up of 14 amino acids. In germline, CDR1 is MDHEN, CDR2 SYDVKM. Trimming at V came to 6 bases and at J to 4 bases, leaving 7 bases not matched to a gene.

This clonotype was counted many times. CDR3 DNA: TGCAGTGCTAAGGGACAGGGGAGCTCTGGGGCCAACGTCCTGACTTTC. This codes for CSAKGQGSSGANVLTF. The gene calls are TRBV20-1 and TRBJ2-6; 10 bases agree with TRBD1. The trim removed 4 bases at V and 0 bases at J, leaving 3 bases unmatched. Germline-derived CDR1 and CDR2 are DFQATT and SNEGSKA (reference sequence). This CDR3 has 16 residues.

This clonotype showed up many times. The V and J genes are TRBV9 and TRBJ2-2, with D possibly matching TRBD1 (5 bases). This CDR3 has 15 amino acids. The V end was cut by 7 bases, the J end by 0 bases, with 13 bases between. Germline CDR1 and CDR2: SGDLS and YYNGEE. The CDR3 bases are TGTGCCAGCCAACAGACAGAAACGAACACCGGGGAGCTGTTTTTT. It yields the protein CASQQTETNTGELFF.

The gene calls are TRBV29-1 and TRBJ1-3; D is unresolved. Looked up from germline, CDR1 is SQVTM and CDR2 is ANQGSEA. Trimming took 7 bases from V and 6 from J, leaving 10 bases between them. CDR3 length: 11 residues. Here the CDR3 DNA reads TGCAGCGGCGAAAACAAAAACACCATATATTTT. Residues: CSGENKNTIYF.

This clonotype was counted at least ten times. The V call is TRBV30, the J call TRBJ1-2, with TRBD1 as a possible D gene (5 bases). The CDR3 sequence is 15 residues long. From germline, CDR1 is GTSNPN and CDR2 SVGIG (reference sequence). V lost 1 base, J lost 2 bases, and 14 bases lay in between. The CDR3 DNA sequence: TGTGCCTGGAGTGCTGCAGCAGCAGGGAACTATGGCTACACCTTC. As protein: CAWSAAAAGNYGYTF. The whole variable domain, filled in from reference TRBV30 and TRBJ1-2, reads SQTIHQWPATLVQPVGSPLSLECTVEGTSNPNLYWYRQAAGRGLQLLFYSVGIGQISSEVPQNLSASRPQDRQFILSSKKLLLSDSGFYLCAWSAAAAGNYGYTFGSGTRLTVV.

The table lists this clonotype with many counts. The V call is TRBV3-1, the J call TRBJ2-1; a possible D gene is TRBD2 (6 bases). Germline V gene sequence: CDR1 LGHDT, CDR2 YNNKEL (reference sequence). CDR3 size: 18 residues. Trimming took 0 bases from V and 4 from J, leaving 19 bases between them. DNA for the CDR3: TGTGCCAGCAGCCAAGATGTCGCTAGCGAAATTATGTACAATGAGCAGTTCTTC. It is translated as CASSQDVASEIMYNEQFF.

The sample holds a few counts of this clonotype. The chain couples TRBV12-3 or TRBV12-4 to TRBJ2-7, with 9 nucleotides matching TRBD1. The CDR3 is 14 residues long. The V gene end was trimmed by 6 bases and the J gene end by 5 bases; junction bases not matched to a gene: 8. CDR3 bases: TGTGCCAGCAGCCCCGGGACAGGGATCAACGAGCAGTACTTC. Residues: CASSPGTGINEQYF.

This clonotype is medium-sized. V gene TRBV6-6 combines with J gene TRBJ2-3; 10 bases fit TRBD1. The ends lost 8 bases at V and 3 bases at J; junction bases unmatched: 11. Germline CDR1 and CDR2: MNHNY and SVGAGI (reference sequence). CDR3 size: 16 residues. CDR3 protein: CASARRGTGDTDTQYF. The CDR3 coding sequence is TGTGCCAGCGCTCGGAGAGGGACAGGGGATACAGATACGCAGTATTTT.